This note documents a single TCR beta chain sequence. Antigen: not known. Time point denoted: before natalizumab initiation. Every listed patient previously received interferon beta; all PML patients were women. CDR3 length: 14 residues. Germline values: CDR1 LNHDA, CDR2 SQIVND (reference sequence). The V segment lost 5 bases and the J segment 0 bases; nucleotides outside the gene matches: 0. The record originates from a study of multiple sclerosis patients with progressive multifocal leukoencephalopathy. The study's findings and limits: In most PML patients, TRB repertoires appeared less diverse by entropy.

The repertoire was sequenced with immunoSEQ multiplex PCR; TCRdb's copy has only in-frame clones and lacks some. The data contain 25,000 to 35,000 clones, more than 75% of them seen just once; the ten biggest clones take up approximately 1%. The clonotype was recovered from a human donor with multiple sclerosis. The sequencing input was PBMCs. The V gene is TRBV19, the J gene TRBJ2-2, with 7 bases that match TRBD1. In nucleotides, the CDR3 is TGTGCCAGTAGTGGGACAGCGAACACCGGGGAGCTGTTTTTT. It encodes CASSGTANTGELFF. The whole variable domain, filled in from reference TRBV19 and TRBJ2-2, reads DGGITQSPKYLFRKEGQNVTLSCEQNLNHDAMYWYRQDPGQGLRLIYYSQIVNDFQKGDIAEGYSVSREKKESFPLTVTSAQKNPTAFYLCASSGTANTGELFFGEGSRLTVL.